Listed below are T cell receptor beta chains from one sample, sequenced in a study of tumor-infiltrating lymphocytes in localized non-small cell lung cancer. The protocol was immunoSEQ multiplex PCR, while the TCRdb copy is restricted to in-frame clones and leaves out a portion. The table lists over 14,000 clones, about four fifths of them singletons. Input material: lung tumor tissue. The source is a human donor with non-small cell lung cancer. The CDR3 runs from the conserved cysteine through the conserved F or W. D genes are given only for firm matches. Clone size is given for some rows only: seen once, a few or many times, or a class if the clone is expanded.

v_call,clone_size,j_call,d_call,cdr3_aa,cdr3_nt
TRBV5-6,NA,TRBJ2-5,NA,CASSFGRGETQYF,TGTGCCAGCAGCTTTGGTAGGGGAGAGACCCAGTACTTC
TRBV7-3,NA,TRBJ2-1,TRBD1,CASGQGGRYNEQFF,TGTGCCAGTGGACAGGGGGGTCGGTACAATGAGCAGTTCTTC
TRBV10-3,NA,TRBJ2-1,NA,CAIMDFSSYNEQFF,TGTGCCATCATGGACTTCAGCTCCTACAATGAGCAGTTCTTC
TRBV4-2,NA,TRBJ2-6,NA,CASSHLPSGANVLTF,TGTGCCAGCAGCCACCTACCCTCTGGGGCCAACGTCCTGACTTTC
TRBV6-5,few,TRBJ2-7,NA,CASSRGKAHEQYF,TGTGCCAGCAGCCGCGGGAAAGCACACGAGCAGTACTTC
TRBV7-9,once,TRBJ1-3,NA,CASSLLTTGNTIYF,TGTGCCAGCAGCTTATTAACTACTGGAAACACCATATATTTT
TRBV10-1,medium-sized,TRBJ2-7,TRBD2,CASSAPGLGMGEQYF,TGCGCCAGCAGTGCCCCGGGACTAGGGATGGGCGAGCAGTACTTC
TRBV7-9,few,TRBJ2-1,NA,CASSLTTGDNEQFF,TGTGCCAGCAGCTTAACTACGGGGGACAATGAGCAGTTCTTC
TRBV2,NA,TRBJ2-7,NA,CASSEKETTEQYF,TGTGCCAGCAGTGAAAAGGAGACTACCGAGCAGTACTTC
TRBV19,NA,TRBJ2-3,NA,CASSIDRASAITDTQYF,TGTGCCAGTAGTATAGATCGGGCTAGCGCGATCACAGATACGCAGTATTTT
TRBV4-2,NA,TRBJ2-1,TRBD2,CASSQEGTRKAGEQFF,TGTGCCAGCAGCCAAGAAGGGACTAGGAAGGCGGGTGAGCAGTTCTTC
TRBV6-1,NA,TRBJ2-7,NA,CATWDGLSYEQYF,TGTGCCACCTGGGACGGCCTCTCCTACGAGCAGTACTTC
TRBV5-1,few,TRBJ2-2,NA,CASKGEITGELFF,TGCGCCAGCAAAGGGGAGATAACCGGGGAGCTGTTTTTT
TRBV29-1,NA,TRBJ1-1,TRBD1,CSVPGQGNTEAFF,TGCAGCGTCCCGGGACAGGGGAACACTGAAGCTTTCTTT
TRBV27,NA,TRBJ2-7,TRBD2,CASSFTENPGTSGSIPYEQYF,TGTGCCAGCAGTTTTACCGAAAATCCCGGGACTAGCGGGAGCATTCCCTACGAGCAGTACTTC
TRBV25-1,NA,TRBJ2-7,NA,CASSVQAAYEQYF,TGTGCCAGCAGTGTACAGGCAGCCTACGAGCAGTACTTC
TRBV9,once,TRBJ2-1,TRBD1,CASSSRDRGHEQFF,TGTGCCAGCAGCTCACGGGACAGGGGGCATGAGCAGTTCTTC
TRBV27,NA,TRBJ1-2,NA,CASSPRSENYGYTF,TGTGCCAGCAGTCCCCGATCAGAGAACTATGGCTACACCTTC
TRBV25-1,NA,TRBJ2-1,NA,CASKDYNEQFF,TGTGCCAGCAAAGATTACAATGAGCAGTTCTTC
TRBV5-1,NA,TRBJ2-7,TRBD1,CASSPQGANYEQYF,TGCGCCAGCAGCCCGCAGGGGGCGAACTACGAGCAGTACTTC
TRBV5-6,NA,TRBJ1-2,NA,CASSLGRVGGYTF,TGTGCCAGCAGCTTGGGTCGGGTTGGCGGCTACACCTTC
TRBV30,NA,TRBJ1-2,NA,CAWSQSRQSGGYTF,TGTGCCTGGAGCCAATCACGACAATCGGGTGGCTACACCTTC
TRBV9,NA,TRBJ1-5,NA,CASSLTPNQPQHF,TGTGCCAGCAGTCTTACTCCGAATCAGCCCCAGCATTTT
TRBV2,NA,TRBJ2-7,NA,CASKKDSSYEQYF,TGTGCCAGCAAGAAGGACAGCTCCTACGAGCAGTACTTC
TRBV7-9,NA,TRBJ1-1,NA,CASSLEVFMNTEAFF,TGTGCCAGCAGCTTAGAAGTTTTCATGAACACTGAAGCTTTCTTT
TRBV6-1,few,TRBJ2-5,NA,CASSDWRIQETQYF,TGTGCCAGCAGTGATTGGCGGATCCAAGAGACCCAGTACTTC
TRBV7-9,NA,TRBJ1-2,NA,CASSLGGDYGYTF,TGTGCCAGCAGCTTGGGGGGCGACTATGGCTACACCTTC
TRBV7-2,NA,TRBJ2-7,NA,CASSLYQEASIYEQYF,TGTGCCAGCAGCTTATATCAAGAGGCTAGTATCTACGAGCAGTACTTC
TRBV19,NA,TRBJ2-7,TRBD1,CASSPGTGGFYEQYF,TGTGCCAGTAGTCCTGGGACAGGGGGCTTCTACGAGCAGTACTTC
TRBV4-1,NA,TRBJ1-1,NA,CASSPGAQRGSGGTEAFF,TGCGCCAGCAGCCCAGGGGCCCAGCGGGGAAGCGGAGGCACTGAAGCTTTCTTT
TRBV5-1,NA,TRBJ2-3,TRBD2,CASSLEGLADSSTDTQYF,TGCGCCAGCAGCTTGGAGGGACTAGCGGACTCTAGCACAGATACGCAGTATTTT
TRBV4-2,NA,TRBJ2-7,TRBD2,CASSQDQTSASYEQYF,TGTGCCAGCAGCCAAGATCAGACTAGCGCCTCCTACGAGCAGTACTTC
TRBV5-1,once,TRBJ1-2,TRBD1,CASSLAPPGQGLGGYTF,TGCGCCAGCAGCTTGGCTCCACCGGGACAGGGGCTCGGTGGCTACACCTTC
TRBV9,few,TRBJ1-3,NA,CASSPQVAGNTIYF,TGTGCCAGCAGCCCCCAAGTGGCTGGAAACACCATATATTTT
TRBV7-9,NA,TRBJ2-7,TRBD1,CASSSDRGYEQYF,TGTGCCAGCAGCTCGGACAGGGGCTACGAGCAGTACTTC
TRBV5-4,NA,TRBJ2-1,TRBD2,CASSPRAGGLGNEQFF,TGTGCCAGCAGCCCGAGAGCGGGAGGGCTTGGAAATGAGCAGTTCTTC
TRBV19,NA,TRBJ2-3,NA,CASSIGTDTDTQYF,TGTGCCAGTAGTATAGGGACAGACACAGATACGCAGTATTTT
TRBV7-9,NA,TRBJ2-7,NA,CASSSRDSYEQYF,TGTGCCAGCAGCTCCAGGGACTCCTACGAGCAGTACTTC
TRBV5-6,NA,TRBJ2-7,TRBD2,CASSLGGTRDDEQYF,TGTGCCAGCAGCTTGGGCGGGACTAGAGACGACGAGCAGTACTTC
TRBV4-1,NA,TRBJ2-2,TRBD1,CASSQAGGRTGELFF,TGCGCCAGCAGCCAAGCAGGGGGTCGAACCGGGGAGCTGTTTTTT
TRBV9,NA,TRBJ2-6,NA,CASSVDRGAGANVLTF,TGTGCCAGCAGCGTAGATCGGGGTGCTGGGGCCAACGTCCTGACTTTC
TRBV30,NA,TRBJ1-3,NA,CACRGGGGGNTIYF,TGTGCCTGTCGGGGAGGGGGTGGTGGAAACACCATATATTTT
TRBV2,NA,TRBJ2-7,NA,CASGGTAYEQYF,TGTGCCAGCGGCGGGACAGCCTACGAGCAGTACTTC
TRBV7-2,NA,TRBJ2-7,TRBD2,CASSRALAGGPDEQYF,TGTGCCAGCAGCCGCGCCCTAGCGGGGGGGCCCGACGAGCAGTACTTC
TRBV7-2,NA,TRBJ2-3,NA,CASSREDTQYF,TGTGCCAGCAGCCGTGAGGATACGCAGTATTTT
TRBV10-3,NA,TRBJ2-7,TRBD1,CAISDPTGTGTYEQYF,TGTGCCATCAGCGACCCTACCGGGACAGGGACCTACGAGCAGTACTTC
TRBV30,NA,TRBJ2-3,NA,CAWSPNLHTDTQYF,TGTGCCTGGAGTCCAAATCTGCACACAGATACGCAGTATTTT
TRBV5-1,once,TRBJ2-1,NA,CASSLAQGRSQFF,TGCGCCAGCAGCTTGGCCCAGGGTCGATCGCAGTTCTTC
TRBV7-2,NA,TRBJ1-2,NA,CASSFLGGAQSYGYTF,TGTGCCAGCAGCTTCCTAGGAGGGGCGCAGAGCTATGGCTACACCTTC